This TCR beta chain is from a study of blood T cell repertoires in COVID-19. Study information: T cells, B-cell-depleted T cells, or PBMCs supplied cDNA or gDNA.

Details on this clone: The sample contains more than one DNA sequence encoding this CDR3.

Trimming removed 1 base at V and 1 base at J, with 10 bases between. The CDR3 sequence is 15 residues long. Germline V gene sequence: CDR1 LGHNA, CDR2 YNFKEQ. As handled by the study authors: Amplification from reference gene primers served as the basis for estimated nucleated cell counts. Measured with immunoSEQ multiplex PCR; TCRdb has only the in-frame clones, and not every one. V, J and clone size derive from that table, while D and trimming were established from the DNA sequence. Of fewer than 100,000 clones in the sample, 80% to 85% were seen once. J is TRBJ2-5 and V is TRBV4-2, with a weak D call TRBD2 (6 bases). This sequence originates from a human donor in a cohort sampled during active COVID-19. Sequenced sample: peripheral blood. CDR3 nucleotides: TGTGCCAGCAGCCAAGGAGATAGCGGCCAAGAGACCCAGTACTTC. Translation: CASSQGDSGQETQYF.